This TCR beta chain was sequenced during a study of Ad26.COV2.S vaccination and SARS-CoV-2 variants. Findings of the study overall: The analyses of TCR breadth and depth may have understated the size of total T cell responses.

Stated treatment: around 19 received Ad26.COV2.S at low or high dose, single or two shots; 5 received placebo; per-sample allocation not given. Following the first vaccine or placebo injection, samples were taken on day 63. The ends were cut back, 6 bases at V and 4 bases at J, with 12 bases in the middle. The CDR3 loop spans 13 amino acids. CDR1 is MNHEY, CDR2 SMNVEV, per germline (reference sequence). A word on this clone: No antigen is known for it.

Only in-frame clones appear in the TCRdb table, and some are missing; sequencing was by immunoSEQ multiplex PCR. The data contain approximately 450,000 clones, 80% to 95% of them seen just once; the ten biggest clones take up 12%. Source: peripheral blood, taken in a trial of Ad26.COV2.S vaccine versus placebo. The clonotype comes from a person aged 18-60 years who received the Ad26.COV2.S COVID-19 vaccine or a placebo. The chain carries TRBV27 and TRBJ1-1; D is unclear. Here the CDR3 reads CASRPGSGTEAFF. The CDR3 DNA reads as TGTGCCAGCAGGCCCGGCTCGGGCACTGAAGCTTTCTTT.